This T cell receptor (beta chain) was recorded in a study of cytomegalovirus exposure and HLA in healthy donors. Researchers ran the PCR with 60 Vbeta and 13 Jbeta primers. TCRdb's table, derived via immunoSEQ multiplex PCR, lists solely in-frame clones and lacks some. The sample includes over 70,000 clones, under 90% of them seen just once. This CDR3 has 15 amino acids. J lost 5 bases, V lost 4 bases, and 5 bases had no gene match. Germline CDR1 SGHNT, CDR2 YYREEE (reference sequence). The receptor comes from a man in his fifties in good health and CMV-seropositive. The gene calls are TRBV5-4 and TRBJ2-7; 14 positions agree with TRBD2. The sample comprised PBMCs. The CDR3 reads CASSAGLAGGDEQYF. CDR3 coding DNA: TGTGCCAGCAGCGCCGGACTAGCGGGAGGTGACGAGCAGTACTTC.